Each of the 21 T cell receptor beta chains below was sequenced from the same sample in a study of blood T cells in healthy people across ages. Next came a second PCR, run for about 6 to 12 cycles, which used a sample-barcoded 5' primer along with a J-beta primer mix. TCRdb redid the calling of the 5' RACE reads with MiXCR, one entry per CDR3 protein. The sample comprises nearly 800,000 distinct CDR3 sequences, just over 55% of which are singletons, and roughly 24% rests with the top ten. Material for sequencing was blood. The receptors here all came from a middle-aged man in good health.

Points on this clonotype: The junction does not match germline at one end; this may be a read error. The J gene is TRBJ2-5, the V gene TRBV24-1; 8 bases align to TRBD2. Germline V lookup: CDR1 KGHDR, CDR2 SFDVKD. There are 15 residues in the CDR3. CDR3 coding DNA: TGTGCCACCAGTGATAAAAGCGGGGGCCAAGCGACCCAGTACTTC. Translated, it gives CATSDKSGGQATQYF.

V gene TRBV4-3 combines with J gene TRBJ2-5, with TRBD2 identical over 10 bases. J gave up 5 bases and V 0 bases, and 3 bases lay outside the gene matches. This CDR3 spans 15 amino acids. Looked up from germline, CDR1 is LGHNA and CDR2 is YSLEER. This chain's CDR3 is CASSQDSGRGETQYF. The DNA for the CDR3 is TGCGCCAGCAGCCAAGACAGCGGGAGGGGGGAGACCCAGTACTTC.

J is TRBJ2-1 and V is TRBV20-1; 10 nucleotides match TRBD2. V trimming: 1 base; J trimming: 0 bases; junction bases outside the gene matches: 3. The length of the CDR3 is 16 residues. The germline V gene has CDR1 DFQATT and CDR2 SNEGSKA (reference sequence). The CDR3 bases are TGCAGTGCTAGAGGGGGGACTAGCGACTCCTACAATGAGCAGTTCTTC. This gives the protein CSARGGTSDSYNEQFF.

The chain is built from TRBV28 and TRBJ2-3; 8 bases align to TRBD2. V was pared by 3 bases and J by 3 bases, with 5 bases of the junction left unmatched. CDR1 and CDR2 from the germline V gene are MDHEN and SYDVKM. The CDR3 contains 15 residues. CDR3 in amino acids: CASSFPGGGTDTQYF. CDR3 coding DNA: TGTGCCAGCAGTTTCCCGGGAGGGGGGACAGATACGCAGTATTTT.

V gene TRBV21-1 combines with J gene TRBJ2-7; the D call in the table, TRBD2, was not verified against the DNA. TRBV21-1 is assigned pseudogene status. This CDR3 is 16 amino acids long. The CDR3 protein is CASSRTSGNNSYEQYF. CDR3 nucleotides: TGTGCCAGCAGCAGGACTAGCGGGAATAACTCCTACGAGCAGTACTTC.

This clonotype appeared a few times. The chain couples TRBV27 to TRBJ1-2, with TRBD1 matching over 10 bases. CDR3 length: 13 amino acids. Trimming removed 5 bases from V and 7 bases from J; junction bases left unmatched: 4. CDR1 is MNHEY and CDR2 is SMNVEV in the germline V gene (reference sequence). Written as DNA, the CDR3 is TGTGCCAGCAGTATGACAGGGGGCGTTGGCTACACCTTC. Protein product: CASSMTGGVGYTF.

In DNA, the CDR3 is TGTGCCACCCCGGGACTAGCTTATCGTGGTGTAAACATTCAGTACTTC. It yields the protein CATPGLAYRGVNIQYF. V usage is TRBV28 and J usage is TRBJ2-4; 9 bases fit TRBD2. The CDR3 is 16 amino acids. The junction had 16 bases not matched to a gene; V was cut back by 10 bases and J by 6 bases. Per the germline V gene, CDR1 is MDHEN and CDR2 is SYDVKM.

The sample holds one count of this clonotype. The rearrangement joins TRBV25-1 to TRBJ2-6; no firm D call. V lost 3 bases and J lost 3, with 9 bases in between. Germline CDR1 is MGHDK and CDR2 is SYGVNS. This CDR3 has 15 residues. The CDR3 spells CASSDRVGGANVLTF. The CDR3 DNA is TGTGCCAGCAGTGATAGGGTCGGTGGGGCCAACGTCCTGACTTTC.

This rearrangement joins TRBV9 to TRBJ2-1; perhaps TRBD2 as D (5 bases). Germline-derived CDR1 and CDR2 are SGDLS and YYNGEE. The CDR3 covers 13 residues. Trimming took 3 bases from V and 5 from J, leaving 9 bases between them. CDR3 nucleotides: TGTGCCAGCAGCGGCGACTATGACAATGAGCAGTTCTTC. Translation gives CASSGDYDNEQFF.

This clonotype was seen a few times. The J gene is TRBJ2-7, the V gene TRBV12-3 or TRBV12-4; 11 nucleotides align to TRBD1. This CDR3 comprises 15 residues. Trimming at V came to 8 bases and at J to 2 bases, leaving 8 bases not matched to a gene. The CDR3 region is CASGGGQGAPYEQYF. In DNA form, the CDR3 reads TGTGCCAGCGGGGGAGGACAGGGGGCCCCCTACGAGCAGTACTTC.

The CDR3 loop reads CASRVTPGQTTDTQYF. The CDR3 nucleotides read TGCGCCAGCAGGGTGACTCCGGGACAAACCACAGATACGCAGTATTTT. The chain employs TRBV5-1 and TRBJ2-3; the D gene is possibly TRBD1 (6 bases). This CDR3 comprises 16 residues. Trimming pared 5 bases from V and 2 bases from J, leaving 18 bases between. The V gene's germline CDR1 is SGHRS and CDR2 YFSETQ. The full variable domain, its missing parts supplied by reference TRBV5-1 and TRBJ2-3, is KAGVTQTPRYLIKTRGQQVTLSCSPISGHRSVSWYQQTPGQGLQFLFEYFSETQRNKGNFPGRFSGRQFSNSRSEMNVSTLELGDSALYLCASRVTPGQTTDTQYFGPGTRLTVL.

This sequence joins TRBV9 and TRBJ1-6, with D unclear. V was trimmed by 4 bases and J by 8 bases, leaving 13 bases between them. The germline V gene encodes CDR1 SGDLS and CDR2 YYNGEE. There are 14 residues in the CDR3. CDR3 DNA: TGTGCCAGCAGCAAGACCGCGCTCTATTCACCCCTCCACTTT. Translated: CASSKTALYSPLHF.

This sequence joins TRBV6-1 and TRBJ2-3; 12 bases align to TRBD2. Unmatched junction bases numbered 6, after V lost 2 bases and J lost 3 bases. CDR1 and CDR2 (germline): MNHNS, SASEGT. The CDR3 spans 17 residues. The CDR3 loop is CASSELAGGPGTDTQYF. In DNA, the CDR3 is TGTGCCAGCAGTGAACTAGCGGGGGGGCCAGGGACAGATACGCAGTATTTT.

This clonotype was seen a few times. The rearrangement links TRBV29-1 to TRBJ2-1; unclear D gene. The ends were cut back, 7 bases at V and 1 base at J, with 8 bases in the middle. The CDR3 covers 12 residues. Germline V gene data show CDR1 as SQVTM and CDR2 as ANQGSEA. Here the CDR3 DNA reads TGCAGCGGGGGAAAATCCTACAATGAGCAGTTCTTC. It translates to CSGGKSYNEQFF.

The sample holds many counts of this clonotype. The chain employs TRBV7-9 and TRBJ1-4, with D tentatively TRBD1 (6 bases). This CDR3 has 14 residues. Germline V gives CDR1 SEHNR, CDR2 FQNEAQ (reference sequence). V shed 1 base and J shed 8 bases, with 11 bases lying between them. The CDR3 DNA reads as TGTGCCAGCAGCTTAGAGGACAGCGACGAAAAACTGTTTTTT. Its translation: CASSLEDSDEKLFF.

The genes are TRBV28 and TRBJ2-5; the match to TRBD1 covers 8 bases. Per germline, CDR1 MDHEN and CDR2 SYDVKM. The J segment lost 5 bases and the V segment lost 5 bases, leaving 7 bases of the junction unmatched. The length of the CDR3 is 14 residues. This CDR3 is CASSVQGAGETQYF. The CDR3, as DNA: TGTGCCAGCAGTGTTCAGGGGGCAGGGGAGACCCAGTACTTC.

This sequence joins TRBV30 and TRBJ1-1, with D tentatively TRBD1 (5 bases). The ends were cut back, 3 bases at V and 7 bases at J, with 9 bases in the middle. CDR3 length equals 11 residues. The germline gives CDR1 GTSNPN, CDR2 SVGIG (reference sequence). The CDR3 is CAWRDGGEAFF. CDR3 in DNA: TGTGCCTGGAGAGACGGGGGTGAAGCTTTCTTT.

CDR3 in amino acids: CASSLIQGLTNYGYTF. The DNA of the CDR3 is TGTGCCAGCAGTTTAATACAGGGCCTAACTAACTATGGCTACACCTTC. The chain carries TRBV27 and TRBJ1-2; tentative D call: TRBD1 (6 bases). The CDR3 covers 16 residues. CDR1 and CDR2 (germline): MNHEY, SMNVEV (reference sequence). V shed 2 bases and J shed 0 bases, with 13 bases lying between them.

The chain couples TRBV6-5 to TRBJ2-5; perhaps TRBD2 as D (5 bases). The germline CDR1 and CDR2 sequences are MNHEY and SVGAGI. V lost 2 bases to trimming and J lost 11 bases, with 18 bases between them. The CDR3 has 14 residues. The CDR3 here is CASSYGSGELEQYF. CDR3 nucleotide sequence: TGTGCCAGCAGTTACGGGTCTGGGGAGTTGGAGCAGTACTTC.

Here the CDR3 reads CASSSKVKRLAGELVQFF. The CDR3 DNA reads TGTGCCAGCAGTTCCAAAGTTAAAAGACTAGCGGGAGAACTTGTGCAGTTCTTC. The rearrangement uses TRBV28 and TRBJ2-1, with TRBD2 identical over 12 bases. Germline V gene lookup returns CDR1 MDHEN and CDR2 SYDVKM. V gave up 4 bases and J gave up 12 bases; unmatched junction bases: 19. This CDR3 has 18 residues.

The chain couples TRBV7-9 to TRBJ2-5; D may be TRBD1 or TRBD2 (5 bases each). The DNA end lines up better with TRBJ2-7; the J call may be wrong. From germline, CDR1 is SEHNR and CDR2 FQNEAQ (reference sequence). This CDR3 contains 11 residues. The CDR3 DNA reads as TGTGCCAGCACCCGGGGCGCCGAGCAGTACTTC. The encoded protein is CASTRGAEQYF.